This TCR beta chain was documented in a study of T cells after yellow fever vaccination. The CDR3 covers 12 residues. Trimming stripped 4 bases from V and 5 bases from J, with 6 bases between. Germline V CDR1 and CDR2: SGHTA, FQGNSA. MiXCR was run by TCRdb on the 5' RACE reads, yielding one entry per CDR3 protein. Here the sample spans some 300,000 distinct CDR3 sequences, 3% to 4.5% being singletons. This clonotype was found a few times. This sequence joins TRBV7-2 and TRBJ1-5, with no clear D. The sample in question was PBMCs, obtained on the day of the yellow fever booster vaccination. The source of this sequence is a man aged 18 to 35 who received the YFV17D yellow fever vaccine. CDR3 residues: CASSSPDQPQHF. The DNA for the CDR3 is TGTGCCAGCAGCTCCCCTGATCAGCCCCAGCATTTT.